This TCR beta chain was found in a study of OX40 agonist ivuxolimab in advanced cancers. Study results and caveats: The investigators did not determine what antigen specificity the expanded peripheral T cells had.

The method was immunoSEQ multiplex PCR; TCRdb's version includes in-frame clones alone and lacks a portion of them. Among 20,000 to 25,000 clones, around three quarters were seen once, and the ten largest hold approximately 16%. A remark on this clone: The antigen remains undetermined.

The CDR3 loop spans 14 amino acids. Germline trimming cut 3 bases from V and 7 bases from J; bases unmatched to any gene: 6. Per the germline V gene, CDR1 is MRHNA and CDR2 is SNTAGT. Source: CD4+ or CD8+ T cells sorted from blood, taken in a trial of the OX40 agonist ivuxolimab. V and J are TRBV6-4 and TRBJ2-1; 7 bases match TRBD1. This clonotype originated in an adult with an advanced solid tumor such as melanoma, head and neck, liver or kidney cancer. CDR3 amino acids: CASSETGERNEQFF. The CDR3 DNA follows: TGTGCCAGCAGTGAAACAGGGGAAAGAAATGAGCAGTTCTTC.